In this sample, the clone carrying this T cell receptor (beta chain) turned up a few times. Its antigen is unknown. What was amplified from RNA transcripts were TCR beta CDR3 regions. During a first-round RT-PCR of the TCR CDR3, the HTBI primer set was used. In TCRdb, the multiplex PCR reads were re-called with MiXCR into one record per CDR3 protein. This sample has 500,000 to 550,000 distinct CDR3 sequences; 15% to 20% occur once, and the top ten carry about 50%. This entry belongs to a study of T cells in Graves' hyperthyroidism and ophthalmopathy. General study findings and limits: Most clonotypes expanded in thyroid above 0.001 were likewise present in blood.

Unmatched junction bases numbered 9, after V lost 1 base and J lost 6 bases. The CDR3 extends over 16 amino acids. The receptor's source is a man in his forties or fifties with Graves' ophthalmopathy. The chain joins TRBV12-3 or TRBV12-4 to TRBJ1-2, with 9 bases lining up with TRBD1. Specimen: blood. The CDR3 loop reads CASSLGGQGANDGYTF. The CDR3, as DNA: TGTGCCAGCAGTTTAGGGGGACAGGGAGCTAATGATGGCTACACCTTC.